This passage covers 20 T cell receptor beta chains from one sample sequenced in a study of blood T cells in healthy people across ages. Then a second PCR, running about 6 to 11 cycles, was carried out with a sample-barcoded 5' primer and a J-beta primer mix. MiXCR, applied by TCRdb to the 5' RACE reads, yields one record per CDR3 protein. This table has about 650,000 distinct CDR3 sequences, around 32% appearing once. Sequencing was performed on blood. These receptors all come from a woman aged 80 or older in good health.

This chain links TRBV6-6 with TRBJ2-3; a weak D match, TRBD2 (5 bases). Trimming took 3 bases from V and 2 from J, leaving 12 bases between them. Germline CDR1 MNHNY, CDR2 SVGAGI (reference sequence). The CDR3 has 15 residues. Written as DNA, the CDR3 is TGTGCCAGCAGTTATTCCCCCGGGAACACAGATACGCAGTATTTT. Encoded protein: CASSYSPGNTDTQYF.

The gene calls are TRBV20-1 and TRBJ1-1, with a tentative D call TRBD1 (5 bases). The length of the CDR3 is 16 residues. The V gene's germline CDR1 is DFQATT and CDR2 SNEGSKA (reference sequence). V was pared by 0 bases and J by 1 base, with 15 bases between. CDR3 DNA: TGCAGTGCTAGAGATAGGGAGGGGCTGCGGAACACTGAAGCTTTCTTT. It is translated as CSARDREGLRNTEAFF.

This clonotype has more than one count but fewer than ten. The chain is built from TRBV20-1 and TRBJ1-2, with TRBD1 matching over 7 bases. With 6 bases clipped from V and 1 base from J, the junction kept 5 bases outside the gene matches. This CDR3 contains 13 residues. Per the germline V gene, CDR1 is DFQATT and CDR2 is SNEGSKA (reference sequence). CDR3 in DNA: TGCAGTGCCCCGAACAGGGGTAACTATGGCTACACCTTC. It is translated as CSAPNRGNYGYTF.

This clonotype was seen a few times. This CDR3 reads CASSPARTGFQPQHF. As DNA, the CDR3 is TGTGCCAGCAGCCCTGCCCGGACAGGGTTTCAGCCCCAGCATTTT. This chain connects TRBV7-8 to TRBJ1-5; 8 nucleotides line up with TRBD1. The V gene end was trimmed by 5 bases and the J gene end by 6 bases; junction bases not matched to a gene: 9. The CDR3 runs 15 residues. Germline assignment: CDR1 SGHVS and CDR2 FQNEAQ.

In its sample, this clonotype was seen many times. This sequence joins TRBV4-3 and TRBJ2-5, with 9 bases matching TRBD2. Germline CDR1 LGHNA, CDR2 YSLEER. There are 17 residues in the CDR3. V trimming: 0 bases; J trimming: 2 bases; junction bases outside the gene matches: 7. The CDR3 nucleotides are TGCGCCAGCAGCCAAGAATTGGTCGGACTAGCGCAAGAGACCCAGTACTTC. Translated, it gives CASSQELVGLAQETQYF.

Many counts were recorded for this clonotype. The V gene is TRBV7-3, the J gene TRBJ2-3, with D maybe TRBD2 (5 bases). Trimming shortened V by 4 bases and J by 4 bases, and 9 bases separated the two germline ends. Germline V CDR1 and CDR2: SGHTA, FQGTGA. The CDR3 totals 13 residues. CDR3 amino acids: CASSSLGADTQYF. CDR3 nucleotides: TGTGCCAGCAGCTCCCTCGGGGCAGATACGCAGTATTTT.

This clonotype was seen at least ten times. The chain joins TRBV5-1 to TRBJ2-1; D remains unclear. This CDR3 region has 13 residues. Looked up from germline, CDR1 is SGHRS and CDR2 is YFSETQ. V lost 5 bases and J lost 3, with 9 bases in between. Here the CDR3 DNA reads TGCGCCAGCAGTACCGGCGGCTACAATGAGCAGTTCTTC. Protein: CASSTGGYNEQFF.

Comments on this clonotype: A much larger clone lies one base from this, so it may be a read error. The rearrangement links TRBV6-5 to TRBJ1-2, with D unclear. Deletions cut 5 bases from V and 8 bases from J, with 15 bases between. CDR1 is MNHEY, CDR2 SVGAGI, per germline. The CDR3 loop spans 13 amino acids. DNA of the CDR3: TGTGCCAGCAGTCTAGGCCAACGAGGCGGCTACACCTTC. It yields the protein CASSLGQRGGYTF.

This clonotype was found many times. This chain connects TRBV5-1 to TRBJ2-3; D is undetermined. The CDR3 is made up of 14 amino acids. Germline lookup yields CDR1 SGHRS and CDR2 YFSETQ. V was cut by 6 bases and J by 1 base, with 12 bases left in between. CDR3 protein: CASTNKTGTDTQYF. The CDR3 DNA follows: TGCGCCAGCACCAACAAGACCGGCACAGATACGCAGTATTTT.

This clonotype was detected ten times or more. The chain employs TRBV7-9 and TRBJ2-1; D gene uncertain. V lost 2 bases and J lost 10, with 3 bases in between. The CDR3 is made up of 10 amino acids. In germline, CDR1 is SEHNR, CDR2 FQNEAQ (reference sequence). CDR3: CASSLLEQFF. The CDR3 bases are TGTGCCAGCAGCTTATTGGAGCAGTTCTTC.

The CDR3 DNA is TGTGCCAGCACCGCGTTCCAGGGGCGCGGGGATACGCAGTATTTT. Protein: CASTAFQGRGDTQYF. The chain employs TRBV5-5 and TRBJ2-3; a weak D match, TRBD1 (6 bases). This CDR3 has 15 amino acids. From germline, CDR1 is SGHKS and CDR2 YYEKEE (reference sequence). The germline V and J ends were trimmed by 6 bases and 6 bases, with 20 bases remaining between them.

This clonotype was detected many times. The chain is built from TRBV5-1 and TRBJ2-1; unclear D gene. This CDR3 contains 13 residues. V was trimmed by 5 bases and J by 2 bases, leaving 8 bases between them. Germline CDR1 SGHRS, CDR2 YFSETQ. The CDR3 is CASSNIAYNEQFF. DNA of the CDR3: TGCGCCAGCAGTAACATCGCCTACAATGAGCAGTTCTTC. Full variable domain (remainder filled in from reference TRBV5-1 and TRBJ2-1): KAGVTQTPRYLIKTRGQQVTLSCSPISGHRSVSWYQQTPGQGLQFLFEYFSETQRNKGNFPGRFSGRQFSNSRSEMNVSTLELGDSALYLCASSNIAYNEQFFGPGTRLTVL.

This clonotype was detected ten times or more. This may be a read error: a much more frequent sequence differs by one nucleotide. The chain joins TRBV5-1 to TRBJ2-1, with TRBD1 matching 7 bases. CDR1 and CDR2 (germline): SGHRS, YFSETQ. The CDR3 loop spans 17 amino acids. For the CDR3, the DNA is TGCACCAGCAGCCCTTTCCGAGCGACAGGGAATTTCGATGAGCAGTTCTTC. Translated: CTSSPFRATGNFDEQFF.

The chain employs TRBV19 and TRBJ1-6, with D maybe TRBD1 (5 bases). The CDR3 is made up of 15 amino acids. V lost 3 bases and J 11 bases, leaving 17 bases between the germline ends. Germline V gene lookup returns CDR1 LNHDA and CDR2 SQIVND (reference sequence). CDR3 residues: CASSIAGDPGTPLHF. CDR3 DNA: TGTGCCAGTAGTATTGCTGGGGACCCGGGCACACCCCTCCACTTT.

The rearrangement links TRBV15 to TRBJ2-1; no reliable D call. With 9 bases removed from V and 0 bases from J, the gap between germline ends came to 18 bases. Looked up from germline, CDR1 is LNHNV and CDR2 is YYDKDF (reference sequence). This CDR3 spans 16 amino acids. The CDR3 sequence: CATQRPRSVSYNEQFF. The CDR3 bases are TGTGCCACTCAACGGCCCCGGAGTGTCTCCTACAATGAGCAGTTCTTC.

This clonotype was seen at least ten times. The chain links TRBV9 to TRBJ2-3; unclear D gene. CDR3 size: 14 residues. The V and J ends lost 4 bases and 0 bases respectively, with 9 bases between them. Germline V gene sequence: CDR1 SGDLS, CDR2 YYNGEE. CDR3 coding DNA: TGTGCCAGCAGCTCGACAACTAGCACAGATACGCAGTATTTT. Amino acids: CASSSTTSTDTQYF.

Many counts were recorded for this clonotype. V usage is TRBV4-1 and J usage is TRBJ2-1; 9 nucleotides match TRBD2. Germline assignment: CDR1 MGHRA and CDR2 YSYEKL. V shed 1 base, J shed 8 bases, and the junction held 12 bases outside the gene matches. The CDR3 runs 17 residues. The CDR3 DNA sequence: TGCGCCAGCAGCCAAGTTCTTTCTGCGGGGGGGAACGATGAGCAGTTCTTC. Protein sequence: CASSQVLSAGGNDEQFF.

Details on this clonotype: A much more abundant neighbour one base away suggests this may be a read error. The chain employs TRBV5-5 and TRBJ2-1; 9 nucleotides match TRBD2. After removal of 4 bases from V and 3 bases from J, the junction contained 14 bases not matched to a gene. Per germline, CDR1 SGHKS and CDR2 YYEKEE (reference sequence). The CDR3 is 18 residues long. CDR3 region: CASSPRLASGELYNEQFF. The CDR3 bases are TGTGCCAGCAGCCCCCGCCTGGCTAGCGGGGAGCTCTACAATGAGCAGTTCTTC. Full variable domain (missing parts from reference TRBV5-5 and TRBJ2-1): DAGVTQSPTHLIKTRGQQVTLRCSPISGHKSVSWYQQVLGQGPQFIFQYYEKEERGRGNFPDRFSARQFPNYSSELNVNALLLGDSALYLCASSPRLASGELYNEQFFGPGTRLTVL.

This clonotype was counted a few times. This chain connects TRBV6-6 to TRBJ1-1, with D possibly being TRBD1 (5 bases). Trimming stripped 4 bases from V and 5 bases from J, with 20 bases between. The CDR3 spans 16 residues. CDR1 MNHNY and CDR2 SVGAGI come from the germline V gene (reference sequence). The CDR3 protein is CASSSLDIRTSTEAFF. The DNA for the CDR3 is TGTGCCAGCAGTTCCCTGGACATACGAACGAGTACTGAAGCTTTCTTT.

To note about this clonotype: This could be a read error, since a much larger clone is one nucleotide away. V usage is TRBV10-3 and J usage is TRBJ2-7, with D possibly TRBD1 on 6 matching bases. Germline CDR1 is ENHRY and CDR2 is SYGVKD. Trimming took 6 bases from V and 1 from J, leaving 13 bases between them. The CDR3 spans 14 residues. CDR3 residues: CAIRSTGDSYEQYF. For the CDR3, the DNA is TGTGCCATCAGGTCGACAGGAGATTCCTACGAGCAGTACTTC.